This record covers a single TCR beta chain. The target antigen is unknown. This entry is derived from a study of identical twins. Study-level points and caveats: Where out-of-frame alpha sequences were twin-shared, they showed excess low generation probability.

A universal primer site was created by template switching, with the cDNA bearing unique molecular identifiers. Each CDR3 protein is one row after TCRdb ran MiXCR on the 5' RACE reads. The profile shows 460,000 or so distinct CDR3 sequences, approximately 15% of them singletons. This CDR3 is built from 14 residues. Trimming left V 3 bases short and J 3 bases short, with 8 bases between. These data also formed part of another study, on yellow fever vaccine responses in identical twins.

The specimen sequenced was CD4+ T cells sorted from blood. This chain uses TRBV12-3 or TRBV12-4 with TRBJ2-2; D gene ambiguous. This clonotype was obtained from a woman in her late teens or twenties in good health. The CDR3 reads CASSFLGYTGELFF. The CDR3 nucleotides are TGTGCCAGCAGTTTTTTGGGTTACACCGGGGAGCTGTTTTTT.